The entry that follows covers one TCR beta chain sequence. Patients in Seattle were enrolled during active infection, then followed longitudinally. This sample is part of a study of blood T cell repertoires in COVID-19. Study background: Specimens from acute and convalescent COVID-19 originated in the United States, Italy and Spain.

The data were produced by immunoSEQ multiplex PCR, yet TCRdb's version contains in-frame clones alone and is incomplete. The sample shows 250,000 to 350,000 clones, about 89% of them seen only once. Germline V gives CDR1 KGHSH, CDR2 LQKENI. Trimming took 3 bases from V and 0 from J; bases not matched to a gene: 6. This CDR3 contains 16 residues. The receptor was isolated from a woman between 25 and 40 years old with COVID-19, enrolled during active disease. Source material: peripheral blood. The rearrangement uses TRBV18 and TRBJ1-1; TRBD1 agrees at 8 bases. CDR3 in DNA: TGTGCCAGCTCACCCGACAGGGGTTCATTGAACACTGAAGCTTTCTTT. Its translation is CASSPDRGSLNTEAFF.